This entry lists 12 T cell receptor beta chains sequenced from one sample in a study of neurological immune-mediated disorders (dated by TCRdb to between 2018 and 2021). Receptor amplification or capture employed 5' RACE. TCRdb records Illumina HiSeq 2500 as the sequencer. In TCRdb, the public reads were trimmed at Q25 with fastp and aligned with MiXCR, with productive beta chains retained. Under each unique CDR3 protein, matching rows form one entry showing the most common genes and DNA. The sample table holds tens of thousands of distinct CDR3 sequences, of which approximately 4.5% were seen once. The ten largest clones capture approximately 5.4% of the sample. Sequenced input: PBMCs. These receptors all come from a woman in her sixties or seventies with multiple sclerosis.

There are many counts of this clonotype. This sequence joins TRBV20-1 and TRBJ1-1; D call uncertain. The CDR3 consists of 14 residues. Looked up from germline, CDR1 is DFQATT and CDR2 is SNEGSKA (reference sequence). Between the trimmed V and J ends, which lost 3 bases and 0 bases, there was a span of 11 bases. In DNA, the CDR3 is TGCAGTGCTAGCACTGGAAGAATGAACACTGAAGCTTTCTTT. This sequence encodes CSASTGRMNTEAFF.

There are many counts of this clonotype. The CDR3 spells CASRRVGSSYNEQFF. The CDR3 bases are TGTGCCAGCCGTCGGGTGGGCAGCTCCTACAATGAGCAGTTCTTC. This chain links TRBV6-2 or TRBV6-3 with TRBJ2-1; D is ambiguous. The CDR3 is 15 amino acids. Germline V lookup: CDR1 MNHEY, CDR2 SVGEGT. Trimming removed 8 bases at V and 0 bases at J, with 14 bases between.

This clonotype appeared many times. The chain joins TRBV5-5 to TRBJ2-1; TRBD2 agrees at 9 bases. Trimming cost V 6 bases and J 4 bases; bases outside gene matches: 5. The CDR3 has 14 residues. CDR1 and CDR2 from the germline V gene are SGHKS and YYEKEE (reference sequence). The CDR3 is CASTATSGYNEQFF. CDR3 DNA sequence: TGTGCCAGCACCGCGACTAGCGGATACAATGAGCAGTTCTTC.

This clonotype was seen many times. The rearrangement links TRBV12-3 or TRBV12-4 to TRBJ1-1, with D tentatively TRBD1 (5 bases). The CDR3 totals 14 residues. V was trimmed by 5 bases and J by 3 bases, leaving 13 bases between them. CDR3 DNA: TGTGCCAGCAGTCCCCTTAGGGGCCACACTGAAGCTTTCTTT. Protein sequence: CASSPLRGHTEAFF.

This clonotype was detected ten times or more. This chain uses TRBV4-1 with TRBJ1-2; the D is unclear. Per the germline V gene, CDR1 is MGHRA and CDR2 is YSYEKL. This CDR3 has 14 residues. V lost 0 bases, J lost 5 bases, and 10 bases lay in between. The CDR3: CASSQEAGLYGYTF. In nucleotides, the CDR3 is TGCGCCAGCAGCCAAGAAGCCGGGTTATATGGCTACACCTTC.

This clonotype was seen only a few times. J is TRBJ2-5 and V is TRBV20-1; the match to TRBD1 covers 7 bases. Trimming removed 3 bases from V and 5 bases from J; junction bases left unmatched: 6. The CDR3 sequence is 13 residues long. Germline CDR1 and CDR2: DFQATT and SNEGSKA (reference sequence). CDR3 sequence reads: CSASHRGGETQYF. For the CDR3, the DNA is TGCAGTGCTAGTCACAGGGGCGGGGAGACCCAGTACTTC.

At least ten counts were recorded for this clonotype. CDR3 in DNA: TGTGCCAGCAGCCCGCTAGCGGGAGGCACCGGGGAGCTGTTTTTT. Its translation: CASSPLAGGTGELFF. The chain is built from TRBV9 and TRBJ2-2; TRBD2 aligns across 11 bases. The CDR3 runs 15 residues. In germline, CDR1 is SGDLS, CDR2 YYNGEE. V dropped 4 bases and J dropped 4; count of bases not matched to a gene: 3.

This clonotype was seen at least ten times. In DNA form, the CDR3 reads TGCAGTGCTAGTCAGGGGGTGAACACTGAAGCTTTCTTT. This encodes CSASQGVNTEAFF. The J gene is TRBJ1-1, the V gene TRBV20-1, with 7 bases that match TRBD1. This CDR3 spans 13 amino acids. Germline V gene lookup returns CDR1 DFQATT and CDR2 SNEGSKA (reference sequence). Trimming took 3 bases from V and 0 from J; bases not matched to a gene: 1.

This clonotype was detected many times. This chain joins TRBV9 and TRBJ2-3; TRBD2 matches 8 bases. Per the germline V gene, CDR1 is SGDLS and CDR2 is YYNGEE. The CDR3 covers 16 residues. The J segment lost 6 bases and the V segment lost 0 bases, leaving 9 bases of the junction unmatched. The CDR3 loop reads CASSVGMRGAGDTQYF. The CDR3 DNA reads TGTGCCAGCAGCGTAGGAATGCGGGGGGCCGGGGATACGCAGTATTTT.

This clonotype was seen at least ten times. The chain's CDR3 is CASSQGGRGTEAFF. CDR3 coding DNA: TGCGCCAGCAGCCAAGGGGGCAGGGGCACTGAAGCTTTCTTT. The V gene is TRBV4-1, the J gene TRBJ1-1; D is possibly TRBD1 (6 bases). V gave up 1 base and J gave up 4 bases, with 10 bases separating them. The CDR3 runs 14 residues. Germline V gives CDR1 MGHRA, CDR2 YSYEKL.

This clonotype was detected ten times or more. The chain combines TRBV29-1 with TRBJ2-1; no clear D gene. Germline CDR1 reads SQVTM; CDR2 reads ANQGSEA. The CDR3 is 13 residues long. With 8 bases removed from V and 2 bases from J, the gap between germline ends came to 13 bases. The DNA for the CDR3 is TGCAGCCTACTCTCGGTGGCCTACAATGAGCAGTTCTTC. Protein sequence: CSLLSVAYNEQFF.

This clonotype was picked up a small number of times. The CDR3 here is CASSPQGSYGYTF. The CDR3 DNA follows: TGTGCCAGCAGCCCTCAGGGGTCCTATGGCTACACCTTC. V and J are TRBV14 and TRBJ1-2; D may be TRBD1 (6 bases). Germline V lookup: CDR1 SGHDN, CDR2 FVKESK. Trimming took off 4 bases at V and 4 bases at J, with 10 bases between the two ends. This CDR3 has 13 residues.